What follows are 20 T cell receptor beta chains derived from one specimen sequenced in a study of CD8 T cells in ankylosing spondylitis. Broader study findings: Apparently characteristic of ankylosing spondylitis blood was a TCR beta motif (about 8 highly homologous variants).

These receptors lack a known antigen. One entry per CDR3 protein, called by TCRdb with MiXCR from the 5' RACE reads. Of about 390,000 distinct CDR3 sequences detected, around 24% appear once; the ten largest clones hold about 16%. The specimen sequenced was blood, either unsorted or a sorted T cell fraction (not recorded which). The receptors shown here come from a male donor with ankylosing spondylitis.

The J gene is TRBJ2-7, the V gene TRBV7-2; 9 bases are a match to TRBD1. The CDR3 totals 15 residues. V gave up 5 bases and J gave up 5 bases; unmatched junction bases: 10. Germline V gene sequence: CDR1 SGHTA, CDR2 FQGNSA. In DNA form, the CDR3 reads TGTGCCAGCAGCCGTGGGACAGGGATAACCGACGAGCAGTACTTC. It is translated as CASSRGTGITDEQYF.

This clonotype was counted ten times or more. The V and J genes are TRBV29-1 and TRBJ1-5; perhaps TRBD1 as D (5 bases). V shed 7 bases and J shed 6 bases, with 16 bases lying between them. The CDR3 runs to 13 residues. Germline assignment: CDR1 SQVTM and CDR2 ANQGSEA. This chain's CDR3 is CSAGGVDGQPQHF. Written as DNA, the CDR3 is TGCAGCGCGGGGGGGGTTGATGGTCAGCCCCAGCATTTT.

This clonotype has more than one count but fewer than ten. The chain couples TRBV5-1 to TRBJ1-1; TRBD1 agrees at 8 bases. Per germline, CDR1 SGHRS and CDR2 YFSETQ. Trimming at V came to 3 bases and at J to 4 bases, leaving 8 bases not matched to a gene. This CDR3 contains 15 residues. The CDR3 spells CASSSSGGVGTEAFF. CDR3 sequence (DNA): TGCGCCAGCAGCTCCTCAGGGGGCGTGGGCACTGAAGCTTTCTTT.

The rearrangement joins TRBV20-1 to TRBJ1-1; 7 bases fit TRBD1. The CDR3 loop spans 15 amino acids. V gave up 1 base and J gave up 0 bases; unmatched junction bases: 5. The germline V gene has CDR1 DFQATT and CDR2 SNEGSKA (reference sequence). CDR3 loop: CSARVPRGMNTEAFF. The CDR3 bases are TGCAGTGCTAGAGTCCCCAGGGGGATGAACACTGAAGCTTTCTTT.

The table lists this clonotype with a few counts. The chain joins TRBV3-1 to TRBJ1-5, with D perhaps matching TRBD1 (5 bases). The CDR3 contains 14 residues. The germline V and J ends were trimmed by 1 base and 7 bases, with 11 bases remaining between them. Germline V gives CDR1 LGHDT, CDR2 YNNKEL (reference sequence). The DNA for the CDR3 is TGTGCCAGCAGCCAAGGGCCAGGGTACCAGCCCCAGCATTTT. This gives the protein CASSQGPGYQPQHF.

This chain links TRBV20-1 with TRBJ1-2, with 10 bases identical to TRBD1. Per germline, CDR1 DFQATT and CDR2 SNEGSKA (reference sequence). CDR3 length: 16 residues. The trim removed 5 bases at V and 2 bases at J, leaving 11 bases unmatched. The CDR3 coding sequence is TGCAGTGCTCAAATCCGCGACAGGGGGCCCAACTATGGCTACACCTTC. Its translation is CSAQIRDRGPNYGYTF.

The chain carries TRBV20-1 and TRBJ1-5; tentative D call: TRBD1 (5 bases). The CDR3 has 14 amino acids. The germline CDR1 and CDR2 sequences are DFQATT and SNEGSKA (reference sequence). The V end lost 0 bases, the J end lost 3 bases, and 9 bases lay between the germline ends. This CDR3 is CSARDRQSNQPQHF. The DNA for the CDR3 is TGCAGTGCTAGAGATCGACAGTCCAATCAGCCCCAGCATTTT.

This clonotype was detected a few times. The CDR3 nucleotides read TGCAGTGCTAATCCCCCCGGGGGGACTGAAAACATTCAGTACTTC. The encoded protein is CSANPPGGTENIQYF. The genes are TRBV20-1 and TRBJ2-4, with 7 nucleotides matching TRBD2. The junction had 11 bases not matched to a gene; V was cut back by 4 bases and J by 5 bases. CDR3 size: 15 residues. CDR1 DFQATT and CDR2 SNEGSKA come from the germline V gene (reference sequence).

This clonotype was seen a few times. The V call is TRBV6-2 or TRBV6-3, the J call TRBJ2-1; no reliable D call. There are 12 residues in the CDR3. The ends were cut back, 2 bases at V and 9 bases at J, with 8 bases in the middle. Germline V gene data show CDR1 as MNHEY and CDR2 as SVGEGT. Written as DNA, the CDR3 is TGTGCCAGCAGTTACGTCCTGACTGAGCAGTTCTTC. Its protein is CASSYVLTEQFF.

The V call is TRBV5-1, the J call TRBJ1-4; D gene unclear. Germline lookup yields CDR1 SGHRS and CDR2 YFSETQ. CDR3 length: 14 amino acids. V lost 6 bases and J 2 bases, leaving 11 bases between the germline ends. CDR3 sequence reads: CASKLSGTNEKLFF. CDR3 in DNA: TGCGCCAGCAAATTATCGGGGACTAATGAAAAACTGTTTTTT.

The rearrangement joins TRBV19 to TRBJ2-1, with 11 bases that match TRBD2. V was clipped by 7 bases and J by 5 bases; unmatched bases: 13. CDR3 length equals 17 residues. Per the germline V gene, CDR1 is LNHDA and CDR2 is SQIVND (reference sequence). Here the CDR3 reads CASKNGPGLAVDNEQFF. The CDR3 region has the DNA TGTGCCAGTAAAAATGGTCCGGGACTAGCGGTCGACAATGAGCAGTTCTTC.

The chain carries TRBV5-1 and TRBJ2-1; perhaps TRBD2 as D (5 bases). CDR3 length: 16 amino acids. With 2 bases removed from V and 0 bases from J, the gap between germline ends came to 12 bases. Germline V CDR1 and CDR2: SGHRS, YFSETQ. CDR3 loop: CASSLLSGASYNEQFF. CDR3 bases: TGCGCCAGCAGCTTACTAAGCGGAGCCTCCTACAATGAGCAGTTCTTC.

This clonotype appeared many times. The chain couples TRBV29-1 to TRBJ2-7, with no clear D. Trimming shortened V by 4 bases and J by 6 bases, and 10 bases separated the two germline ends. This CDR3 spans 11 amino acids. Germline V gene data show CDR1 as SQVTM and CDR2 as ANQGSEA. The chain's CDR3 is CSVALSGEQYF. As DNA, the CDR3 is TGCAGCGTTGCCCTGTCTGGCGAGCAGTACTTC.

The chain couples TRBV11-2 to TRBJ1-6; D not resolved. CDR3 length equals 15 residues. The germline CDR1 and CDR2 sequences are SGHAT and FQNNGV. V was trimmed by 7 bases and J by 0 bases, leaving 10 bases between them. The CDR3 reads CASTLSYSYNSPLHF. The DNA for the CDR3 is TGTGCCAGCACTCTGAGTTACTCCTATAATTCACCCCTCCACTTT. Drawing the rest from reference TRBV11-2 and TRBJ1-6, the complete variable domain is EAGVAQSPRYKIIEKRQSVAFWCNPISGHATLYWYQQILGQGPKLLIQFQNNGVVDDSQLPKDRFSAERLKGVDSTLKIQPAKLEDSAVYLCASTLSYSYNSPLHFGNGTRLTVT.

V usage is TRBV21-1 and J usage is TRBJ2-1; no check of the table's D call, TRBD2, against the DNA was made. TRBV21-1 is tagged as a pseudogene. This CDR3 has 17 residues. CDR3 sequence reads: CASSKPKRSGSRCEQFF. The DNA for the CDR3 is TGTGCCAGCAGCAAACCCAAGCGGAGCGGGAGCAGGTGTGAGCAGTTCTTC.

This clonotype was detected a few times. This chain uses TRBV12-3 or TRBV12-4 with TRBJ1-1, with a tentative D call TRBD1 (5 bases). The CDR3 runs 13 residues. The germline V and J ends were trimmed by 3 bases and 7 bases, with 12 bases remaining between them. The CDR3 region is CASSFWQGSEAFF. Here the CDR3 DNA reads TGTGCCAGCAGTTTTTGGCAGGGAAGTGAAGCTTTCTTT.

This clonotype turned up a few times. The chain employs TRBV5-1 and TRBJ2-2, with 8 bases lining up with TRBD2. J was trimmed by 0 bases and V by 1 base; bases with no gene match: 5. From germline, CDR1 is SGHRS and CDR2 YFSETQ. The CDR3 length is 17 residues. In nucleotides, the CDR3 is TGCGCCAGCAGCTTGATACCTAGCGGGTCGAACACCGGGGAGCTGTTTTTT. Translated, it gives CASSLIPSGSNTGELFF.

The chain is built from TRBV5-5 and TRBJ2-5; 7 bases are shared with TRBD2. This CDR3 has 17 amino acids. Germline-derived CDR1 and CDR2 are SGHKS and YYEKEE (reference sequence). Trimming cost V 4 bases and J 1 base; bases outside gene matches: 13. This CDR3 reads CASSPLLGRAPQETQYF. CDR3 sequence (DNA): TGTGCCAGCAGCCCCTTATTAGGGAGGGCCCCCCAAGAGACCCAGTACTTC.

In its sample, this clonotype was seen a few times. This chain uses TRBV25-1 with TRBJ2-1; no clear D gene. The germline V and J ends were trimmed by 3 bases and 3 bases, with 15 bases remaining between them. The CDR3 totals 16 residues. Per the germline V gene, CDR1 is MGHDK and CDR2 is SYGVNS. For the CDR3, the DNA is TGTGCCAGCAGTGATCCCACCGGAAGGAACTACAATGAGCAGTTCTTC. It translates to CASSDPTGRNYNEQFF.

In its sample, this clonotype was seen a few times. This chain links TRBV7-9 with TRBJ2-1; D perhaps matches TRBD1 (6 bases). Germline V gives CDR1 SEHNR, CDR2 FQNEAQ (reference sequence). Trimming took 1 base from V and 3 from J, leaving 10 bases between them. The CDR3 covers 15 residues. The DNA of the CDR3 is TGTGCCAGCAGCTTAGGGACAGTTTACTACAATGAGCAGTTCTTC. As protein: CASSLGTVYYNEQFF.